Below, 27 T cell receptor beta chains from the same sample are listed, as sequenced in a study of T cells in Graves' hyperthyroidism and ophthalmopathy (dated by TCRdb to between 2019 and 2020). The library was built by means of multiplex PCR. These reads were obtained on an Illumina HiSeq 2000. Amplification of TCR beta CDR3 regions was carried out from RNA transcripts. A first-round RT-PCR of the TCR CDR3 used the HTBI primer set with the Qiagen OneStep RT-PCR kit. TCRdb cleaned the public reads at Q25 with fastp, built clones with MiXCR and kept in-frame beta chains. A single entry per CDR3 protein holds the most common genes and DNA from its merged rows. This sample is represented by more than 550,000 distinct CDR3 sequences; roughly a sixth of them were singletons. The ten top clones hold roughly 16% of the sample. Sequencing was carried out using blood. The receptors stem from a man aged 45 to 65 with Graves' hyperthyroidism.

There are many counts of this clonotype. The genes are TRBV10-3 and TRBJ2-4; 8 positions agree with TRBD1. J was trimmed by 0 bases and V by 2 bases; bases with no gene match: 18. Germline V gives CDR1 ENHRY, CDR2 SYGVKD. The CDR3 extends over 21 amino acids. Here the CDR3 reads CAISEPWRQGAQRVAKNIQYF. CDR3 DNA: TGTGCCATCAGTGAGCCCTGGCGGCAGGGGGCGCAAAGGGTAGCCAAAAACATTCAGTACTTC.

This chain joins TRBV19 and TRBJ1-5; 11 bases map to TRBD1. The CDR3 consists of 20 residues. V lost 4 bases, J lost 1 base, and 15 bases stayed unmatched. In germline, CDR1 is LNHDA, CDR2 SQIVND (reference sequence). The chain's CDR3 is CASSTSRTGGELQSNQPQHF. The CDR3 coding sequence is TGTGCCAGTAGTACCTCTAGGACAGGGGGCGAACTTCAAAGCAATCAGCCCCAGCATTTT.

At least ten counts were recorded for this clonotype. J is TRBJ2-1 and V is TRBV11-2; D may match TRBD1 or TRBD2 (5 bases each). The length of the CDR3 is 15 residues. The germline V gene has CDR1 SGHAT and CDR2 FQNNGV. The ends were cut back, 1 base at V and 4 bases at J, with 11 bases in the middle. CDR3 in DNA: TGTGCCAGCAGCTTAGTGTGGGGACGGTACAATGAGCAGTTCTTC. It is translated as CASSLVWGRYNEQFF.

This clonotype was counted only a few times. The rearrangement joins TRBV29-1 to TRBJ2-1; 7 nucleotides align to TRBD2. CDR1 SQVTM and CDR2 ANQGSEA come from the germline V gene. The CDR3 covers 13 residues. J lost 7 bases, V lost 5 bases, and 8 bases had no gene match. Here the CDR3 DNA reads TGCAGCGTTCCTAAATGGGGAGGGAATGAGCAGTTCTTC. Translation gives CSVPKWGGNEQFF.

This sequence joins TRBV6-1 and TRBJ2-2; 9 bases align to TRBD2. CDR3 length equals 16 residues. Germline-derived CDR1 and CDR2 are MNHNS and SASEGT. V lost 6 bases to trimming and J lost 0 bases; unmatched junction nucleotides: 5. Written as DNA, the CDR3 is TGTGCCAGCAGAGGACTAGCGTTCGCGAACACCGGGGAGCTGTTTTTT. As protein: CASRGLAFANTGELFF.

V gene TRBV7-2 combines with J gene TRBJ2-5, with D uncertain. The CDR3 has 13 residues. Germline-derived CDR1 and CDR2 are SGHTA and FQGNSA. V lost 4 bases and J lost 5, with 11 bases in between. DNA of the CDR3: TGTGCCAGCAGCTCCCTAGGGCTCGAGACCCAGTACTTC. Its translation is CASSSLGLETQYF.

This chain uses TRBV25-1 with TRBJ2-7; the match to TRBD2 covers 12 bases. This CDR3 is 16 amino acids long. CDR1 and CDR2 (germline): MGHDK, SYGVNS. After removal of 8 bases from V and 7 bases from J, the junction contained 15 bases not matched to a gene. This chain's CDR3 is CASGRLAGVEGEEQYF. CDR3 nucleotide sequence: TGTGCCAGCGGCCGACTAGCGGGAGTAGAAGGTGAAGAGCAGTACTTC.

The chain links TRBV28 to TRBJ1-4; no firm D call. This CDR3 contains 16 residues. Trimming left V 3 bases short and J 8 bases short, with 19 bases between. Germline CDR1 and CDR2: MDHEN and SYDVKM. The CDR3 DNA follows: TGTGCCAGCAGTTTTTTGAGCGGGAGGGCCGGGGAAAAACTGTTTTTT. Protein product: CASSFLSGRAGEKLFF.

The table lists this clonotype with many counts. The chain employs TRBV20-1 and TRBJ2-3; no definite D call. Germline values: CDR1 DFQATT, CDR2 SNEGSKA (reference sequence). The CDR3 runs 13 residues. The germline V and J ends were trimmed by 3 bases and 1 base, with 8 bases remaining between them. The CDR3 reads CSASNPRTDTQYF. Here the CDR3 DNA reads TGCAGTGCTAGTAATCCACGCACAGATACGCAGTATTTT.

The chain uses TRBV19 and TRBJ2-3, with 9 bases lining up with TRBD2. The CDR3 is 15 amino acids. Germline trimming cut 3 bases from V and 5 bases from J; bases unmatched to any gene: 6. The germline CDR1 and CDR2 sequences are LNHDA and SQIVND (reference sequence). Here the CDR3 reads CASSILAGVVDTQYF. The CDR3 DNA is TGTGCCAGTAGTATCTTAGCGGGAGTTGTAGATACGCAGTATTTT.

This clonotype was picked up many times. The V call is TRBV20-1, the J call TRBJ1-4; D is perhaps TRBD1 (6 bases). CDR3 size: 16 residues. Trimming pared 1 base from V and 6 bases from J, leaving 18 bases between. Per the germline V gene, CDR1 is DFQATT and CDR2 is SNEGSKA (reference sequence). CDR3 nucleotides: TGCAGTGCTAGAGTCCACCGTGGGGGGCCGGATGAAAAACTGTTTTTT. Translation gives CSARVHRGGPDEKLFF.

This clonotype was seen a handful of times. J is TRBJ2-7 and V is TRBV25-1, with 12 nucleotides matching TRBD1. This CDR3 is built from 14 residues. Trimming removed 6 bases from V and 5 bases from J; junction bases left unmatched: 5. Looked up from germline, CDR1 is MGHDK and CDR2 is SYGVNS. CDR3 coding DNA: TGTGCCAGCAGAGGGACAGGGGGCTTCCACGAGCAGTACTTC. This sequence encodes CASRGTGGFHEQYF.

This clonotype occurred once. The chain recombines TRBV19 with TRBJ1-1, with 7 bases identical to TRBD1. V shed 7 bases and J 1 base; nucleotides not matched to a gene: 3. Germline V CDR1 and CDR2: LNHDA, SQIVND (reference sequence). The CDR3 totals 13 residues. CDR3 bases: TGTGCCAGTATTGAGGGGGCGAACACTGAAGCTTTCTTT. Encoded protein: CASIEGANTEAFF.

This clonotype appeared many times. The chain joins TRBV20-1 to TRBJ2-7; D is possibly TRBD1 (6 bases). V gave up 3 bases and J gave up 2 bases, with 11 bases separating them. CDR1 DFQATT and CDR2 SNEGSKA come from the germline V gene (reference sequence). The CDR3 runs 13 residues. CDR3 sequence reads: CSARLGQPYEQYF. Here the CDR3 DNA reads TGCAGTGCTAGGCTAGGACAGCCCTACGAGCAGTACTTC.

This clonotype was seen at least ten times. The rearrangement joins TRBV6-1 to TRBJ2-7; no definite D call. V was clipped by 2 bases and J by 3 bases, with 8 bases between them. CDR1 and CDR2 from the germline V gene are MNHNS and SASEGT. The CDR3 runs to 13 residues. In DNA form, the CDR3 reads TGTGCCAGCAGTGAATCGTCAGTCTACGAGCAGTACTTC. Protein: CASSESSVYEQYF.

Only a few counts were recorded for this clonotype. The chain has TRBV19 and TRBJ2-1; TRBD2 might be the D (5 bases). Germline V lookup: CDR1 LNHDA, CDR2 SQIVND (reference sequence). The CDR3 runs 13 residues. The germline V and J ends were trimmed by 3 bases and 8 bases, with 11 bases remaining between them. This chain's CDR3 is CASSIGLAYEQFF. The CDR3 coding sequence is TGTGCCAGTAGTATTGGTCTAGCCTATGAGCAGTTCTTC.

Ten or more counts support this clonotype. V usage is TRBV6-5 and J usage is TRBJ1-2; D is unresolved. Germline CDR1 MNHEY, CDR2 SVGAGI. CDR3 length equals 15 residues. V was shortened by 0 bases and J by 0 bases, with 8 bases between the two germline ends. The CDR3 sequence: CASSYSRGSNYGYTF. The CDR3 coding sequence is TGTGCCAGCAGTTACTCGCGGGGATCTAACTATGGCTACACCTTC.

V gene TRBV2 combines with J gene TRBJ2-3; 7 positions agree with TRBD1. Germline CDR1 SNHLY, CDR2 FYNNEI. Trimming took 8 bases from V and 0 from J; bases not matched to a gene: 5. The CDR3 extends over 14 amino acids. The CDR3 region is CASSTTGSTDTQYF. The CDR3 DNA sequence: TGTGCCAGCTCGACGACAGGGAGCACAGATACGCAGTATTTT.

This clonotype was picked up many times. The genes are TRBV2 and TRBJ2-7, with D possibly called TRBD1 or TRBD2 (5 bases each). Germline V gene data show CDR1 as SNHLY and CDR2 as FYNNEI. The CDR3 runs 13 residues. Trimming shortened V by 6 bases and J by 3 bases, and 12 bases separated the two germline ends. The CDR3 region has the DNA TGTGCCAGCAGCGGGGACCGACACTACGAGCAGTACTTC. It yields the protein CASSGDRHYEQYF.

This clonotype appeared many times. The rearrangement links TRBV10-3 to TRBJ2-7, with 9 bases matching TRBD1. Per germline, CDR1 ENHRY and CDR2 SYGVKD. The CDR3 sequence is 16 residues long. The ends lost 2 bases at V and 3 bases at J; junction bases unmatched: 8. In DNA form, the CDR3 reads TGTGCCATCAGTGAGACATGGACAGGGGAAGACTACGAGCAGTACTTC. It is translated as CAISETWTGEDYEQYF.

As DNA, the CDR3 is TGTGCCAGCAGTTACGGGGTCATGAACACTGAAGCTTTCTTT. It translates to CASSYGVMNTEAFF. This chain links TRBV6-5 with TRBJ1-1; D gene uncertain. Trimming took 2 bases from V and 0 from J, leaving 7 bases between them. In germline, CDR1 is MNHEY, CDR2 SVGAGI. The CDR3 runs 14 residues.

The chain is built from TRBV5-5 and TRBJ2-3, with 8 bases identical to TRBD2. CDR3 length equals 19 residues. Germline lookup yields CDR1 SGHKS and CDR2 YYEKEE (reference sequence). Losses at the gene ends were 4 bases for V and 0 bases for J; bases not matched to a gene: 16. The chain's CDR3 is CASSRIVTSGYTSTDTQYF. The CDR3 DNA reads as TGTGCCAGCAGCCGAATTGTAACTAGCGGTTATACTAGCACAGATACGCAGTATTTT.

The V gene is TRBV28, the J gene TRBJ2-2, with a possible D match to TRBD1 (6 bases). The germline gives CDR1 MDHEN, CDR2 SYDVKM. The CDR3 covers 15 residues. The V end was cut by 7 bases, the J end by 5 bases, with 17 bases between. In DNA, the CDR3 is TGTGCCAGCATTGTAGGGGGTGTATATACCGGGGAGCTGTTTTTT. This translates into CASIVGGVYTGELFF.

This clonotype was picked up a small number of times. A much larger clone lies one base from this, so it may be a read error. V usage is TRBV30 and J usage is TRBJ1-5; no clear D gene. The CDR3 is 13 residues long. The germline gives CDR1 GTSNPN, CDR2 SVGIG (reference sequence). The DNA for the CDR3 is TGTGCCTGGGTGACAAATAGCAATCAGCCCCGGCATTTT. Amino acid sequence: CAWVTNSNQPRHF.

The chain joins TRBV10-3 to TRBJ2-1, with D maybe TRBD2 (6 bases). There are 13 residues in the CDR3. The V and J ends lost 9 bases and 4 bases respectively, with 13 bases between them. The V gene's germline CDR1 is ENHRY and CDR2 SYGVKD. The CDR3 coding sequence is TGTGCCATTTCGGGAGAGGTTTACAATGAGCAGTTCTTC. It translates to CAISGEVYNEQFF.

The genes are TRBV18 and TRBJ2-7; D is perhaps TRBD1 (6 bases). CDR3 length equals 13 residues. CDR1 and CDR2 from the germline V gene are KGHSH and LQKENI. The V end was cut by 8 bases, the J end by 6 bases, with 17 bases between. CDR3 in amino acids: CASNTGSLGEQYF. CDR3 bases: TGTGCCAGCAATACAGGGTCCCTTGGCGAGCAGTACTTC.

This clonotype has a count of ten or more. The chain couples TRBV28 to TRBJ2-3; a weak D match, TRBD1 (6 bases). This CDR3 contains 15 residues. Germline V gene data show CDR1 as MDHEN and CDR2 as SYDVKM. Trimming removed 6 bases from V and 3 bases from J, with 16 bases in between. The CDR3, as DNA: TGTGCCAGCAGACCCCGAGGGGGTAGGACAGATACGCAGTATTTT. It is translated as CASRPRGGRTDTQYF.